The 19 T cell receptor beta chains listed next were all sequenced from one sample in a study of tissue T cells after allogeneic stem cell transplantation. TCRdb's table, derived via immunoSEQ multiplex PCR, lists solely in-frame clones and lacks some. The sample contains roughly 51,000 clones, about three quarters of which appear only once. Input material: sorted cells pooled from one or two spleens. The receptors shown here come from a pool of C57BL/6 mice in good health.

For this clone: Genes here carry mouse names. The read ends 1 residue before the CDR3 terminus; that terminus is restored from the germline J gene. The chain joins TRBV12-2 to TRBJ1-1; 7 positions match TRBD1. Losses at the gene ends were 3 bases for V and 0 bases for J; bases not matched to a gene: 0. The CDR3 contains 13 residues. CDR1 is SGHLS and CDR2 is HYDKME in the germline V gene. The CDR3: CASSGTANTEVFF. The CDR3 bases that were read are TGTGCCAGCTCTGGGACAGCAAACACAGAAGTCTTC.

This clone was found a few times. Germline and genes here are mouse. The CDR3 is cut off 1 residue early in the read; its end comes from the germline J gene. The J gene is TRBJ1-5, the V gene TRBV5, with D possibly matching TRBD1 (6 bases). With 0 bases removed from V and 4 bases from J, the gap between germline ends came to 7 bases. This CDR3 has 14 amino acids. Germline V gene lookup returns CDR1 LGHNA and CDR2 YNLKQL (reference sequence). The CDR3 sequence: CASSQDGTNQAPLF. The covered CDR3 bases are TGTGCCAGCAGCCAAGATGGGACAAACCAGGCTCCGCTT.

A word on this clone: The gene names here belong to mouse. The read halts 1 residue ahead of the CDR3 end, with the missing end drawn from the germline J gene. The rearrangement uses TRBV5 and TRBJ1-4; D is unclear. The CDR3 sequence is 15 residues long. Trimming pared 0 bases from V and 3 bases from J, leaving 8 bases between. Per the germline V gene, CDR1 is LGHNA and CDR2 is YNLKQL (reference sequence). CDR3 DNA, as far as it was read: TGTGCCAGCAGCCAAGAGGAGGGCCCCAACGAAAGATTATTT. This sequence encodes CASSQEEGPNERLF. The whole CDR3 sequence is CASSQEEGPNERLFF.

As to this clone: Gene names follow the mouse nomenclature. The read finishes 1 residue shy of the CDR3 end, and the germline J gene is used to complete it. J is TRBJ2-3 and V is TRBV3; possible D gene TRBD2, 6 bases. The CDR3 runs 14 residues. CDR1 and CDR2 from the germline V gene are SNHLY and FYNGKV (reference sequence). With 4 bases removed from V and 0 bases from J, the gap between germline ends came to 8 bases. CDR3 amino acids: CASSWGTSAETLYF. The part of the CDR3 DNA that was read is TGTGCCAGCAGCTGGGGGACTAGTGCAGAAACGCTGTAT.

This clone has only a few counts. Genes and germline come from the mouse. From the germline J gene comes the end of the CDR3, since the read stops 1 residue before it. The chain has TRBV13-3 and TRBJ2-7; 7 positions agree with TRBD2. CDR1 NNHDY and CDR2 SYVADS come from the germline V gene. This CDR3 is 13 amino acids long. V dropped 1 base and J dropped 4; count of bases not matched to a gene: 2. CDR3 DNA, as far as it was read: TGTGCCAGCAGTGATACACTGGGGTATGAACAGTAC. This codes for CASSDTLGYEQY. From start to end, the CDR3 is CASSDTLGYEQYF.

On this clone: Germline and genes here are mouse. The read is 1 residue too short to cover the CDR3 end, so that end is filled in from the germline J gene. Other DNA sequences within the sample encode an identical CDR3. The chain has TRBV31 and TRBJ2-5, with 9 bases aligning to TRBD2. The CDR3 is 13 residues long. V was clipped by 3 bases and J by 3 bases; unmatched bases: 1. CDR1 is GKSSPN, CDR2 SITVG, per germline. The CDR3: CAWSTGGQDTQYF. Partial CDR3 DNA: TGTGCCTGGAGCACTGGGGGGCAAGACACCCAGTAC.

Turning to this clone: Any gene name here is a mouse gene name. The read falls 1 residue short of the CDR3 end, and the missing part is taken from the germline J gene. The chain joins TRBV19 to TRBJ2-7, with TRBD1 identical over 7 bases. Trimming cost V 5 bases and J 0 bases; bases outside gene matches: 2. The germline CDR1 and CDR2 sequences are FNHDT and SITEND (reference sequence). The length of the CDR3 is 13 residues. This CDR3 reads CASRRTGSYEQYF. Partial CDR3 DNA: TGTGCCAGCAGAAGGACAGGCTCCTATGAACAGTAC.

This clone was seen only once. The genes are named according to mouse. The read halts 1 residue ahead of the CDR3 end, with the missing end drawn from the germline J gene. V and J are TRBV20 and TRBJ1-6; D gene unclear. TRBJ1-6 counts as an open reading frame of uncertain function. The germline V and J ends were trimmed by 2 bases and 5 bases, with 7 bases remaining between them. Germline lookup yields CDR1 GFQATS and CDR2 STVNSAI. The CDR3 has 13 amino acids. The CDR3 region is CGARPSNNSPLYF. The part of the CDR3 DNA that was read is TGTGGTGCTAGGCCCAGTAATAATTCGCCCCTCTAC.

About this clone: Gene and germline names: mouse. The read finishes 1 residue shy of the CDR3 end, and the germline J gene is used to complete it. The chain links TRBV14 to TRBJ1-6; D not certain. TRBJ1-6 is annotated as an ORF whose role is uncertain. CDR1 and CDR2 (germline): SGHDT, FRDEAV. The CDR3 runs 15 residues. Trimming removed 2 bases at V and 0 bases at J, with 6 bases between. CDR3 in amino acids: CASSLTPSYNSPLYF. CDR3 DNA (partial): TGTGCCAGCAGTTTGACACCTTCCTATAATTCGCCCCTCTAC.

On this clone: The genes are named according to mouse. From the germline J gene comes the end of the CDR3, since the read stops 1 residue before it. The genes are TRBV26 and TRBJ2-5; TRBD1 matches at 9 bases. The CDR3 extends over 14 amino acids. V gave up 6 bases and J gave up 1 base; unmatched junction bases: 2. Germline V gives CDR1 KGHPV, CDR2 FQNQEV (reference sequence). The covered CDR3 bases are TGTGCCAGCAGGAGGACAGGGGACCAAGACACCCAGTAC. Translating it yields CASRRTGDQDTQY. The entire CDR3 reads CASRRTGDQDTQYF.

About this clone: All gene names here are mouse names. The read gets to within 1 residue of the CDR3 end, and the germline J gene fills in the rest. This chain joins TRBV13-2 and TRBJ1-2; TRBD1 agrees at 9 bases. The CDR3 contains 15 residues. The germline gives CDR1 NNHNN, CDR2 SYGAGS (reference sequence). V was clipped by 0 bases and J by 6 bases; unmatched bases: 6. The DNA read from the CDR3 is TGTGCCAGCGGTGATGCCGGGACAGGGAGGACCGACTACACC. It encodes CASGDAGTGRTDYT. The CDR3 in its entirety is CASGDAGTGRTDYTF.

Notes on this clone: Gene names are the mouse ones. The read stops 1 residue short of the end of the CDR3; the missing end is completed from the germline J gene. The rearrangement joins TRBV12-2 to TRBJ2-1, with D perhaps TRBD2 (6 bases). This CDR3 comprises 14 residues. V lost 0 bases and J lost 1, with 6 bases in between. From germline, CDR1 is SGHLS and CDR2 HYDKME. The CDR3 reads CASSLWGNYAEQFF. The sequenced CDR3 bases are TGTGCCAGCTCTCTCTGGGGGAACTATGCTGAGCAGTTC.

This clone was observed a few times. All gene names here are mouse names. The DNA ends 1 residue before the CDR3 does, and the rest of the CDR3 is filled in from the germline J gene. The V gene is TRBV13-3, the J gene TRBJ2-7, with 10 bases that match TRBD2. Germline CDR1 reads NNHDY; CDR2 reads SYVADS. The trim removed 5 bases at V and 6 bases at J, leaving 5 bases unmatched. The CDR3 is made up of 13 amino acids. The CDR3 loop reads CASSLGGRFEQYF. Partial CDR3 DNA: TGTGCCAGCAGCCTGGGGGGGCGCTTTGAACAGTAC.

In regard to this clone: Gene names and germline match the mouse. The read halts 1 residue ahead of the CDR3 end, with the missing end drawn from the germline J gene. The gene calls are TRBV13-3 and TRBJ1-4, with D tentatively TRBD1 (6 bases). From germline, CDR1 is NNHDY and CDR2 SYVADS. The V gene lost 5 bases and the J gene lost 1 base, with 15 bases spanning the gap. The CDR3 covers 16 residues. The sequenced CDR3 bases are TGTGCCAGCAGCTCCGGGACACATTCTTCCAACGAAAGATTATTT. Translated: CASSSGTHSSNERLF. The whole CDR3 region reads CASSSGTHSSNERLFF.

To note about this clone: Any gene name here is a mouse gene name. The read ends 1 residue before the CDR3 terminus; that terminus is restored from the germline J gene. Other DNA sequences in this specimen translate into the identical CDR3. This chain links TRBV13-1 with TRBJ2-1, with D tentatively TRBD2 (7 bases). Trimming stripped 0 bases from V and 7 bases from J, with 11 bases between. Germline-derived CDR1 and CDR2 are NSHNY and SYGAGN. CDR3 length: 14 residues. This CDR3 is CASSDGGARAEQFF. The sequenced CDR3 bases are TGTGCCAGCAGTGATGGGGGGGCGCGCGCTGAGCAGTTC.

Note on this clone: The genes are named according to mouse. The CDR3 extends 1 residue past the end of the read, so its final part is completed from the germline J gene. V usage is TRBV12-1 and J usage is TRBJ2-7; 9 bases agree with TRBD2. J was trimmed by 6 bases and V by 0 bases; bases with no gene match: 5. This CDR3 spans 14 amino acids. Germline V gene data show CDR1 as SGHSN and CDR2 as HYEKVE. CDR3: CASSLHAGGVEQYF. The CDR3 bases that were read are TGTGCCAGCTCTCTCCACGCTGGGGGGGTTGAACAGTAC. Filled out from reference TRBV12-1 and TRBJ2-7, the complete variable domain reads DSGVVQSPRHIIKEKGGRSVLTCIPISGHSNVVWYQQTLGKELKFLIQHYEKVERDKGFLPSRFSVQQFDDYHSEMNMSALELEDSAMYFCASSLHAGGVEQYFGPGTRLTVL.

Note on this clone: Any gene name here is a mouse gene name. From the germline J gene comes the end of the CDR3, since the read stops 1 residue before it. The chain is built from TRBV4 and TRBJ1-3; D not resolved. CDR3 length equals 15 residues. CDR1 and CDR2 (germline): LGHDT, YNNKQL (reference sequence). The V gene lost 4 bases and the J gene lost 0 bases, with 10 bases spanning the gap. The CDR3 DNA, read in part, is TGTGCCAGCAGCTCCCTCATGAATTCTGGAAATACGCTCTAT. Its translation is CASSSLMNSGNTLY. The CDR3 in its entirety is CASSSLMNSGNTLYF.

As to this clone: Gene names and germline refer to mouse. The CDR3 is cut off 1 residue early in the read; its end comes from the germline J gene. The chain couples TRBV13-1 to TRBJ1-4; TRBD1 agrees at 8 bases. J lost 3 bases, V lost 2 bases, and 3 bases had no gene match. Germline lookup yields CDR1 NSHNY and CDR2 SYGAGN. The CDR3 covers 15 residues. CDR3 DNA (partial): TGTGCCAGCAGTGAGGCAGGGGGCGCCAACGAAAGATTATTT. It is translated as CASSEAGGANERLF. The full CDR3 is CASSEAGGANERLFF.

With respect to this clone: Gene names and germline match the mouse. The read ends 1 residue before the CDR3 terminus; that terminus is restored from the germline J gene. V usage is TRBV13-2 and J usage is TRBJ2-1; 7 bases match TRBD1. The CDR3 totals 13 residues. Per germline, CDR1 NNHNN and CDR2 SYGAGS (reference sequence). J lost 3 bases, V lost 6 bases, and 3 bases had no gene match. This chain's CDR3 is CASAGTVYAEQFF. The part of the CDR3 DNA that was read is TGTGCCAGCGCCGGGACAGTCTATGCTGAGCAGTTC.